The 18 T cell receptor beta chains below were found in one sample sequenced in a study of blood T cell repertoires in COVID-19. Clones were read by immunoSEQ multiplex PCR, and TCRdb kept only the in-frame ones, dropping some. The sample carries around 500,000 clones, 70% to 90% recorded once. Sequencing input: peripheral blood. The receptor source for this set is a human donor in a cohort sampled during active COVID-19.

This rearrangement joins TRBV3-1 (or the pseudogene TRBV3-2) to TRBJ2-1, with TRBD2 matching over 8 bases. The CDR3 is 21 amino acids. CDR1 and CDR2 (germline): LGHDT, YNNKEL (reference sequence). V was clipped by 0 bases and J by 0 bases; unmatched bases: 16. CDR3 protein: CASSQDLSSGHIMSSYNEQFF. The DNA of the CDR3 is TGTGCCAGCAGCCAAGATCTATCTAGCGGGCATATTATGAGCTCCTACAATGAGCAGTTCTTC.

The chain links TRBV30 to TRBJ1-1; D possibly corresponds to TRBD1 (5 bases). This CDR3 is 12 amino acids long. Germline CDR1 GTSNPN, CDR2 SVGIG (reference sequence). The ends were cut back, 5 bases at V and 7 bases at J, with 14 bases in the middle. The CDR3 sequence is CAWDVGGGEAFF. CDR3 sequence (DNA): TGTGCCTGGGACGTGGGGGGGGGTGAAGCTTTCTTT.

The V and J genes are TRBV7-9 and TRBJ2-7; D is ambiguous. The germline V gene encodes CDR1 SEHNR and CDR2 FQNEAQ (reference sequence). V was shortened by 5 bases and J by 7 bases, with 12 bases between the two germline ends. CDR3 size: 12 residues. CDR3 amino acids: CASSPPTLEQYF. CDR3 in DNA: TGTGCCAGCAGCCCCCCCACTTTGGAGCAGTACTTC.

The chain employs TRBV7-2 and TRBJ2-7; 9 nucleotides line up with TRBD2. The junction had 0 bases not matched to a gene; V was cut back by 3 bases and J by 0 bases. CDR1 SGHTA and CDR2 FQGNSA come from the germline V gene. The CDR3 is 14 residues long. CDR3 DNA sequence: TGTGCCAGCAGCTTTAGCGGGAGCTCCTACGAGCAGTACTTC. Its protein product is CASSFSGSSYEQYF.

The chain couples TRBV7-8 to TRBJ2-1, with 9 nucleotides matching TRBD2. The CDR3 is 15 amino acids. CDR1 is SGHVS, CDR2 FQNEAQ, per germline. V shed 8 bases, J shed 6 bases, and the junction held 11 bases outside the gene matches. The DNA for the CDR3 is TGTGCCAGCCGACCGCGGCTAGCGGGATCCAATGAGCAGTTCTTC. This codes for CASRPRLAGSNEQFF.

The J gene is TRBJ1-5, the V gene TRBV4-1, with D possibly matching TRBD1 (5 bases). Germline assignment: CDR1 MGHRA and CDR2 YSYEKL. The V and J ends lost 1 base and 4 bases respectively, with 17 bases between them. This CDR3 has 17 residues. The CDR3 DNA is TGCGCCAGCAGCCAAGCTTGGAGTGACAGCAAGAATCAGCCCCAGCATTTT. Its translation is CASSQAWSDSKNQPQHF.

A remark on this clone: One end of the junction fails to match germline, which may point to a read error. The J gene is TRBJ2-1, the V gene TRBV7-7, with TRBD2 matching over 8 bases. Germline CDR1 reads SSHAT; CDR2 reads FNYEAQ (reference sequence). This CDR3 has 17 amino acids. The CDR3 is CASSLGSAAGGHNEQFF. The CDR3 DNA sequence: TGTGCTAGCAGCCTCGGATCGGCGGCGGGAGGACACAATGAGCAGTTCTTC. Full variable domain (outside the CDR3, taken from reference TRBV7-7 and TRBJ2-1): GAGVSQSPRYKVTKRGQDVTLRCDPISSHATLYWYQQALGQGPEFLTYFNYEAQPDKSGLPSDRFSAERPEGSISTLTIQRTEQRDSAMYRCASSLGSAAGGHNEQFFGPGTRLTVL.

J is TRBJ1-2 and V is TRBV6-5, with 7 positions matching TRBD1. The CDR3 spans 14 residues. Germline V gene data show CDR1 as MNHEY and CDR2 as SVGAGI. Trimming at V came to 5 bases and at J to 5 bases, leaving 8 bases not matched to a gene. CDR3 DNA sequence: TGTGCCAGCAGTCCCAGACAGGGAATTTATGGCTACACCTTC. This sequence encodes CASSPRQGIYGYTF.

The chain has TRBV7-3 and TRBJ2-3; possible D gene TRBD2, 6 bases. This CDR3 is built from 13 residues. Trimming cost V 2 bases and J 7 bases, with 10 bases left between them. CDR1 SGHTA and CDR2 FQGTGA come from the germline V gene. The CDR3 protein is CASSLGGGNTQYF. CDR3 DNA: TGTGCCAGCAGCTTAGGGGGAGGCAATACGCAGTATTTT.

The rearrangement links TRBV6-6 to TRBJ1-3; D uncertain. The CDR3 runs 15 residues. Trimming cost V 0 bases and J 0 bases, with 6 bases left between them. Germline V CDR1 and CDR2: MNHNY, SVGAGI (reference sequence). The CDR3 bases are TGTGCCAGCAGTTACTCCGGGTACTCTGGAAACACCATATATTTT. This codes for CASSYSGYSGNTIYF.

Points on this clone: Other DNA sequences within the sample encode an identical CDR3. This chain uses TRBV6-6 with TRBJ1-2, with D perhaps matching TRBD1 (6 bases). The CDR3 is 13 amino acids. Germline V CDR1 and CDR2: MNHNY, SVGAGI (reference sequence). Trimming took off 3 bases at V and 2 bases at J, with 7 bases between the two ends. CDR3 amino acids: CASSYGQNYGYTF. DNA of the CDR3: TGTGCCAGCAGTTATGGACAGAACTATGGCTACACCTTC.

The table lists this clone with a few counts. The chain combines TRBV13 with TRBJ1-1; 12 bases fit TRBD1. V was clipped by 8 bases and J by 2 bases; unmatched bases: 6. The CDR3 extends over 15 amino acids. The V gene's germline CDR1 is PRHDT and CDR2 FYEKMQ (reference sequence). The CDR3 nucleotides read TGTGCCAGCGGGACAGGGGGCCCCCTTAACACTGAAGCTTTCTTT. Protein: CASGTGGPLNTEAFF.

The chain couples TRBV23-1 to TRBJ1-5; D unresolved. TRBV23-1 is an ORF for which the function is uncertain. This CDR3 has 17 amino acids. With 7 bases removed from V and 3 bases from J, the gap between germline ends came to 22 bases. CDR3 nucleotides: TGCGCCAGCACCCAGACCCAGAATCGACACACCAATCAGCCCCAGCATTTT. Translated: CASTQTQNRHTNQPQHF.

V usage is TRBV7-2 and J usage is TRBJ1-2; 9 nucleotides match TRBD1. Unmatched junction bases numbered 7, after V lost 5 bases and J lost 3 bases. This CDR3 is 15 amino acids long. The germline V gene has CDR1 SGHTA and CDR2 FQGNSA. The CDR3 coding sequence is TGTGCCAGCAGCGTGGGGACAGGGACCCACTATGGCTACACCTTC. Its translation is CASSVGTGTHYGYTF.

The V call is TRBV19, the J call TRBJ2-6, with D possibly TRBD2 on 6 matching bases. This CDR3 has 19 residues. Germline lookup yields CDR1 LNHDA and CDR2 SQIVND (reference sequence). Trimming took off 0 bases at V and 0 bases at J, with 15 bases between the two ends. CDR3 sequence (DNA): TGTGCCAGTAGTATAGATTGGGGGGACGCTATCTCTGGGGCCAACGTCCTGACTTTC. Protein: CASSIDWGDAISGANVLTF.

The V gene is TRBV3-1 (or the pseudogene TRBV3-2), the J gene TRBJ2-4, with 14 bases identical to TRBD2. The germline V gene has CDR1 LGHDT and CDR2 YNNKEL (reference sequence). This CDR3 has 19 amino acids. Trimming at V came to 3 bases and at J to 3 bases, leaving 10 bases not matched to a gene. CDR3 coding DNA: TGTGCCAGCAGCCAGACTAGCGGGAGGGCCGATCCTAGCAAAAACATTCAGTACTTC. It specifies CASSQTSGRADPSKNIQYF.

The chain recombines TRBV7-2 with TRBJ2-6; D possibly corresponds to TRBD1 (6 bases). Germline CDR1 reads SGHTA; CDR2 reads FQGNSA. Trimming left V 4 bases short and J 0 bases short, with 7 bases between. The CDR3 consists of 15 residues. DNA of the CDR3: TGTGCCAGCAGCTCGGACAGCTCTGGGGCCAACGTCCTGACTTTC. Amino acids: CASSSDSSGANVLTF.

The rearrangement uses TRBV7-6 and TRBJ1-1; TRBD1 matches 8 bases. In germline, CDR1 is SGHVS, CDR2 FNYEAQ. The CDR3 is 15 residues long. V trimming: 8 bases; J trimming: 3 bases; junction bases outside the gene matches: 11. The CDR3 region is CASSTGAGVDTEAFF. CDR3 nucleotides: TGTGCCAGCTCGACAGGGGCGGGGGTAGACACTGAAGCTTTCTTT.